Below are 5 T cell receptor beta chains sequenced from a single sample in a study of T cell responses to AZD1222 COVID-19 vaccine. Sequenced by immunoSEQ multiplex PCR; TCRdb stores in-frame clones only, minus some. The sample holds roughly 80,000 clones, approximately 88% seen once. Sequences were derived from peripheral blood, sampled on day 0 of MenACWY control vaccination. The receptor set was obtained from an adult in good health.

This clone was counted once. The CDR3 is CASSQLTMGNEKLFF. CDR3 coding DNA: TGTGCCAGCAGCCAACTGACCATGGGGAATGAAAAACTGTTTTTT. The V call is TRBV14, the J call TRBJ1-4; D gene unclear. The V and J ends lost 2 bases and 5 bases respectively, with 12 bases between them. From germline, CDR1 is SGHDN and CDR2 FVKESK. CDR3 length equals 15 residues.

This chain uses TRBV20-1 with TRBJ2-7, with 9 bases matching TRBD2. This CDR3 is built from 15 residues. Per the germline V gene, CDR1 is DFQATT and CDR2 is SNEGSKA (reference sequence). V was clipped by 3 bases and J by 5 bases; unmatched bases: 11. The CDR3 nucleotides read TGCAGTGCTAGTAGGTCCGCGGGAGGGCCCGACGAGCAGTACTTC. Its protein is CSASRSAGGPDEQYF.

The chain links TRBV6-5 to TRBJ2-1; D not resolved. The length of the CDR3 is 14 residues. Deletions cut 0 bases from V and 7 bases from J, with 10 bases between. Germline V CDR1 and CDR2: MNHEY, SVGAGI. The CDR3 DNA sequence: TGTGCCAGCAGTTACTCAAGCCGGAAGAATGAGCAGTTCTTC. This gives the protein CASSYSSRKNEQFF.

V and J are TRBV13 and TRBJ2-7; a weak D match, TRBD2 (5 bases). CDR1 is PRHDT, CDR2 FYEKMQ, per germline (reference sequence). The V gene lost 3 bases and the J gene lost 6 bases, with 12 bases spanning the gap. CDR3 length equals 13 residues. As DNA, the CDR3 is TGTGCCAGCAGCTTCCTTAGGGAGTCCGAGCAGTACTTC. This codes for CASSFLRESEQYF.

The chain recombines TRBV11-2 with TRBJ1-4; D might be TRBD1 (5 bases). Germline V gene sequence: CDR1 SGHAT, CDR2 FQNNGV. The CDR3 loop spans 14 amino acids. With 4 bases removed from V and 6 bases from J, the gap between germline ends came to 12 bases. Here the CDR3 reads CASSWGGEDEKLFF. In DNA form, the CDR3 reads TGTGCCAGCAGCTGGGGCGGGGAAGATGAAAAACTGTTTTTT.